A single sample is the source of the 27 T cell receptor beta chains below, sequenced in a study of T cell changes during pregnancy in multiple sclerosis. The repertoire was sequenced with immunoSEQ multiplex PCR; TCRdb's copy has only in-frame clones and lacks some. Altogether tens of thousands of clones are present, about 92% being singletons, with the ten largest covering 0.4% to 0.5%. The sample in question was CD4+ T cells from peripheral blood mononuclear cells, obtained after pregnancy. The receptors derive from a female donor with multiple sclerosis, enrolled in a pregnancy study.

The rearrangement uses TRBV30 and TRBJ1-5; a weak D match, TRBD1 (5 bases). V lost 2 bases, J lost 9 bases, and 14 bases lay in between. The CDR3 sequence is 13 residues long. Germline CDR1 GTSNPN, CDR2 SVGIG (reference sequence). The CDR3 DNA follows: TGTGCCTGGAGTCCAGGGCTGCGTGGGCCCCAGCATTTT. It translates to CAWSPGLRGPQHF.

The chain has TRBV7-3 and TRBJ1-2; 7 bases match TRBD1. This CDR3 has 14 amino acids. J lost 7 bases, V lost 2 bases, and 7 bases had no gene match. From germline, CDR1 is SGHTA and CDR2 FQGTGA. CDR3 sequence: CASSLDRVSAGYTF. CDR3 sequence (DNA): TGTGCCAGCAGCTTAGACAGGGTAAGTGCTGGCTACACCTTC. Complete variable domain (other parts from reference TRBV7-3 and TRBJ1-2): GAGVSQTPSNKVTEKGKYVELRCDPISGHTALYWYRQSLGQGPEFLIYFQGTGAADDSGLPNDRFFAVRPEGSVSTLKIQRTERGDSAVYLCASSLDRVSAGYTFGSGTRLTVV.

V usage is TRBV2 and J usage is TRBJ1-1, with D unclear. The V end was cut by 8 bases, the J end by 9 bases, with 19 bases between. Germline V gene sequence: CDR1 SNHLY, CDR2 FYNNEI. The CDR3 covers 13 residues. In nucleotides, the CDR3 is TGTGCCAGCTGGGCGAGGGCGTCCCTACAAGCTTTCTTT. Translation gives CASWARASLQAFF.

This clone was seen once. This chain joins TRBV11-2 and TRBJ2-7; 7 nucleotides match TRBD2. V shed 4 bases, J shed 0 bases, and the junction held 9 bases outside the gene matches. From germline, CDR1 is SGHAT and CDR2 FQNNGV. This CDR3 is 16 amino acids long. The CDR3 protein is CASSSGPSGASYEQYF. CDR3 DNA: TGTGCCAGCAGCTCAGGCCCGAGCGGGGCCTCCTACGAGCAGTACTTC.

The rearrangement uses TRBV7-2 and TRBJ1-1, with 9 bases aligning to TRBD1. J gave up 8 bases and V 1 base, and 8 bases lay outside the gene matches. CDR3 size: 15 residues. Germline CDR1 and CDR2: SGHTA and FQGNSA. In DNA, the CDR3 is TGTGCCAGCAGCTTAGTTGGGACAGGGATTCAGGAAGCTTTCTTT. It is translated as CASSLVGTGIQEAFF.

The V and J genes are TRBV5-1 and TRBJ2-5; 8 bases map to TRBD1. V was pared by 8 bases and J by 1 base, with 1 base of the junction left unmatched. The CDR3 is made up of 12 amino acids. CDR1 is SGHRS and CDR2 is YFSETQ in the germline V gene. The CDR3 region has the DNA TGCGCCAGTGGACAGGGCCAAGAGACCCAGTACTTC. This encodes CASGQGQETQYF.

The rearrangement joins TRBV27 to TRBJ1-2; D not resolved. Germline V gene lookup returns CDR1 MNHEY and CDR2 SMNVEV (reference sequence). The CDR3 runs to 15 residues. V was pared by 4 bases and J by 0 bases, with 12 bases between. CDR3 protein: CASSSFSGANYGYTF. The CDR3, as DNA: TGTGCCAGCAGTTCGTTTTCAGGTGCTAACTATGGCTACACCTTC.

The genes are TRBV30 and TRBJ2-7; TRBD1 matches at 8 bases. The V and J ends lost 4 bases and 4 bases, in that order; junction bases with no gene match: 6. Per the germline V gene, CDR1 is GTSNPN and CDR2 is SVGIG (reference sequence). The CDR3 totals 13 residues. The CDR3 nucleotides read TGTGCCTGGAAAGGACAGGGAGTATACGAGCAGTACTTC. Translation: CAWKGQGVYEQYF.

V usage is TRBV7-9 and J usage is TRBJ2-2; 9 nucleotides match TRBD1. The CDR3 loop spans 15 amino acids. V dropped 8 bases and J dropped 0; count of bases not matched to a gene: 4. Germline-derived CDR1 and CDR2 are SEHNR and FQNEAQ (reference sequence). CDR3 region: CASLRDRANTGELFF. In DNA, the CDR3 is TGTGCCAGCCTAAGGGACAGGGCGAACACCGGGGAGCTGTTTTTT.

The J gene is TRBJ2-5, the V gene TRBV5-1; no clear D gene. Germline CDR1 and CDR2: SGHRS and YFSETQ. This CDR3 comprises 13 residues. V lost 0 bases and J lost 5, with 8 bases in between. The CDR3 bases are TGCGCCAGCAGCTTGGTTCCCGGGGAGACCCAGTACTTC. Encoded protein: CASSLVPGETQYF. The full variable domain, with the rest looked up from reference TRBV5-1 and TRBJ2-5, is KAGVTQTPRYLIKTRGQQVTLSCSPISGHRSVSWYQQTPGQGLQFLFEYFSETQRNKGNFPGRFSGRQFSNSRSEMNVSTLELGDSALYLCASSLVPGETQYFGPGTRLLVL.

The chain joins TRBV28 to TRBJ1-5, with D unclear. This CDR3 spans 12 amino acids. Germline loops: CDR1 MDHEN, CDR2 SYDVKM. The V gene lost 5 bases and the J gene lost 9 bases, with 11 bases spanning the gap. DNA for the CDR3: TGTGCCAGCAGTCTATATAATTGGCCCCAGCATTTT. This gives the protein CASSLYNWPQHF.

The J gene is TRBJ1-1, the V gene TRBV12-5, with D unclear. Trimming pared 6 bases from V and 5 bases from J, leaving 19 bases between. The germline V gene has CDR1 LGHNT and CDR2 FRNRAP. This CDR3 has 15 amino acids. The CDR3 region has the DNA TGTGCTAGTGGCCCTACCACAGTAATTGGAACTGAAGCTTTCTTT. Its translation is CASGPTTVIGTEAFF.

The V call is TRBV19, the J call TRBJ2-6; the match to TRBD2 covers 11 bases. The V gene's germline CDR1 is LNHDA and CDR2 SQIVND (reference sequence). The CDR3 runs to 18 residues. Germline trimming cut 5 bases from V and 4 bases from J; bases unmatched to any gene: 10. In DNA, the CDR3 is TGTGCCAGTAGTGGGTTAGCGGGAGGGCCGGGCGGGGCCAACGTCCTGACTTTC. This sequence encodes CASSGLAGGPGGANVLTF.

J is TRBJ2-7 and V is TRBV6-1, with 7 nucleotides matching TRBD1. V dropped 7 bases and J dropped 4; count of bases not matched to a gene: 7. The CDR3 runs 13 residues. CDR1 and CDR2 from the germline V gene are MNHNS and SASEGT. For the CDR3, the DNA is TGTGCCAGCATCCGACAGGGTAGTTACGAGCAGTACTTC. Its protein is CASIRQGSYEQYF.

The rearrangement links TRBV5-4 to TRBJ2-1; TRBD2 matches 8 bases. The V segment lost 0 bases and the J segment 7 bases; nucleotides outside the gene matches: 6. CDR1 and CDR2 (germline): SGHNT, YYREEE (reference sequence). CDR3 size: 15 residues. CDR3 protein: CASSLASREVNEQFF. CDR3 in DNA: TGTGCCAGCAGCTTGGCCTCGCGGGAGGTGAATGAGCAGTTCTTC.

The J gene is TRBJ2-5, the V gene TRBV4-1, with 7 positions matching TRBD2. CDR1 is MGHRA and CDR2 is YSYEKL in the germline V gene. V lost 2 bases and J lost 4; bases outside the gene matches: 7. This CDR3 has 15 residues. CDR3 residues: CASSQLMGGRETQYF. CDR3 nucleotide sequence: TGCGCCAGCAGCCAACTCATGGGGGGGAGAGAGACCCAGTACTTC.

Concerning this clone itself: A junction end diverges from the germline sequence, so it may reflect a read error. The V call is TRBV19, the J call TRBJ2-7; D is ambiguous. Germline V lookup: CDR1 LNHDA, CDR2 SQIVND (reference sequence). The CDR3 has 11 amino acids. Written as DNA, the CDR3 is TGTGCCAGTGGGTCCCAAGTTCCGAGCGTCTTC. This translates into CASGSQVPSVF.

The V gene is TRBV6-5, the J gene TRBJ1-6; D not certain. Germline values: CDR1 MNHEY, CDR2 SVGAGI. The V end lost 1 base, the J end lost 7 bases, and 5 bases lay between the germline ends. This CDR3 is built from 13 residues. CDR3 in amino acids: CASSYLENSPLHF. For the CDR3, the DNA is TGTGCCAGCAGTTACTTGGAGAATTCACCCCTCCACTTT.

V usage is TRBV5-6 and J usage is TRBJ1-5; 8 nucleotides agree with TRBD1. V lost 3 bases and J lost 0; bases outside the gene matches: 8. Per the germline V gene, CDR1 is SGHDT and CDR2 is YYEEEE. CDR3 length: 17 amino acids. The CDR3 DNA is TGTGCCAGCAGCTCCGGACAGGGAGGTTTTAGCAATCAGCCCCAGCATTTT. Its protein is CASSSGQGGFSNQPQHF.

The chain combines TRBV29-1 with TRBJ2-5; 11 nucleotides align to TRBD1. The CDR3 totals 14 residues. With 6 bases clipped from V and 2 bases from J, the junction kept 5 bases outside the gene matches. Germline V CDR1 and CDR2: SQVTM, ANQGSEA. The CDR3 region is CSVAGTGGQETQYF. The DNA of the CDR3 is TGCAGCGTCGCCGGGACAGGGGGGCAAGAGACCCAGTACTTC.

The rearrangement joins TRBV19 to TRBJ2-3; 8 bases match TRBD1. Looked up from germline, CDR1 is LNHDA and CDR2 is SQIVND (reference sequence). The V and J ends lost 5 bases and 2 bases, in that order; junction bases with no gene match: 6. The CDR3 has 15 residues. The DNA of the CDR3 is TGTGCCAGTAGTGGGGACAGGATCCACACAGATACGCAGTATTTT. Its protein product is CASSGDRIHTDTQYF. Full variable domain (outside the CDR3, taken from reference TRBV19 and TRBJ2-3): DGGITQSPKYLFRKEGQNVTLSCEQNLNHDAMYWYRQDPGQGLRLIYYSQIVNDFQKGDIAEGYSVSREKKESFPLTVTSAQKNPTAFYLCASSGDRIHTDTQYFGPGTRLTVL.

The chain couples TRBV19 to TRBJ2-3, with 7 bases identical to TRBD1. CDR3 length: 14 residues. V was pared by 9 bases and J by 3 bases, with 9 bases of the junction left unmatched. CDR1 and CDR2 from the germline V gene are LNHDA and SQIVND (reference sequence). The CDR3: CASRLQGPTDTQYF. CDR3 DNA sequence: TGTGCCAGCAGATTACAGGGGCCGACAGATACGCAGTATTTT.

This clone showed up just once. The CDR3 region is CASRQGPFTDTQYF. In DNA form, the CDR3 reads TGTGCCAGCAGACAGGGACCGTTCACAGATACGCAGTATTTT. The V call is TRBV27, the J call TRBJ2-3; perhaps TRBD1 as D (6 bases). Looked up from germline, CDR1 is MNHEY and CDR2 is SMNVEV (reference sequence). V was clipped by 6 bases and J by 2 bases, with 12 bases between them. The CDR3 spans 14 residues.

In this sample, this clone turned up once. This chain connects TRBV11-3 to TRBJ2-1, with 10 bases identical to TRBD2. CDR1 is SGHNT and CDR2 is YENEEA in the germline V gene. This CDR3 region has 14 residues. J lost 4 bases, V lost 3 bases, and 0 bases had no gene match. The DNA for the CDR3 is TGTGCCAGCAGCTTTAGCGGGGGGTACAATGAGCAGTTCTTC. Its protein product is CASSFSGGYNEQFF.

The CDR3 spells CASSRASGGAIDTQYF. CDR3 nucleotides: TGTGCCAGCTCCCGAGCGAGCGGGGGGGCCATAGATACGCAGTATTTT. The rearrangement uses TRBV18 and TRBJ2-3, with 10 bases that match TRBD2. With V trimmed by 6 bases and J by 5 bases, 11 bases remained unmatched. CDR3 length equals 16 residues. CDR1 and CDR2 from the germline V gene are KGHSH and LQKENI.

The chain employs TRBV28 and TRBJ1-4; D is perhaps TRBD1 (6 bases). V dropped 8 bases and J dropped 5 bases, with 15 bases sitting between them. The CDR3 extends over 14 amino acids. Germline lookup yields CDR1 MDHEN and CDR2 SYDVKM. Here the CDR3 DNA reads TGTGCCAGCGGGTCGACAGGAGGAAATGAAAAACTGTTTTTT. Translated: CASGSTGGNEKLFF.

V and J are TRBV11-1 and TRBJ1-1, with 7 bases matching TRBD1. Per germline, CDR1 SGHAT and CDR2 FQDESV (reference sequence). V trimming: 5 bases; J trimming: 5 bases; junction bases outside the gene matches: 5. The CDR3 totals 13 residues. The CDR3 sequence: CASSKDRTTEAFF. CDR3 nucleotide sequence: TGTGCCAGCAGCAAGGACAGGACGACTGAAGCTTTCTTT.